What follows are 5 T cell receptor beta chains derived from one specimen sequenced in a study of T cells after yellow fever vaccination. Via MiXCR, TCRdb re-called the 5' RACE reads, giving one row per CDR3 protein. In the table there are 620,000 or so distinct CDR3 sequences, roughly 17% of which are singletons. Here the sequenced sample was PBMCs, taken 5 days after the first yellow fever vaccination. Receptors originate from a man aged 18 to 30 who received the YFV17D yellow fever vaccine.

The chain uses TRBV6-1 and TRBJ2-5; weak D call: TRBD2 (5 bases). The CDR3 contains 13 residues. Germline V gene sequence: CDR1 MNHNS, CDR2 SASEGT. Trimming removed 6 bases from V and 5 bases from J, with 13 bases in between. The CDR3: CASSPSGDETQYF. As DNA, the CDR3 is TGTGCCAGCAGCCCGAGCGGCGACGAGACCCAGTACTTC.

The rearrangement joins TRBV6-5 to TRBJ2-1; a weak D match, TRBD2 (7 bases). Per the germline V gene, CDR1 is MNHEY and CDR2 is SVGAGI. The V gene lost 6 bases and the J gene lost 5 bases, with 23 bases spanning the gap. There are 17 residues in the CDR3. The CDR3 protein is CASSKLEGGSLNNEQFF. The CDR3 nucleotides are TGTGCCAGCAGCAAACTCGAGGGGGGGTCCTTAAACAATGAGCAGTTCTTC.

This chain connects TRBV29-1 to TRBJ1-2, with D perhaps matching TRBD1 (6 bases). Trimming cost V 3 bases and J 7 bases, with 12 bases left between them. CDR1 is SQVTM, CDR2 ANQGSEA, per germline. The CDR3 runs 12 residues. CDR3 sequence (DNA): TGCAGCGTTGAGGGGGGGGCAGGTGGCTACACCTTC. It codes for CSVEGGAGGYTF.

This clonotype was counted ten times or more. The chain joins TRBV6-1 to TRBJ1-2; perhaps TRBD1 as D (6 bases). Germline-derived CDR1 and CDR2 are MNHNS and SASEGT. Trimming shortened V by 5 bases and J by 5 bases, and 24 bases separated the two germline ends. The CDR3 has 17 amino acids. CDR3 sequence: CASSTPGHQLILYGYTF. The CDR3, as DNA: TGTGCCAGCAGTACCCCGGGACACCAGTTGATCCTATATGGCTACACCTTC.

There are many counts of this clonotype. The chain carries TRBV15 and TRBJ1-5; D uncertain. Germline values: CDR1 LNHNV, CDR2 YYDKDF (reference sequence). V shed 0 bases and J shed 3 bases, with 15 bases lying between them. This CDR3 region has 17 residues. Written as DNA, the CDR3 is TGTGCCACCAGCAGAGAATGGGCCGTTCCGTTCAATCAGCCCCAGCATTTT. It translates to CATSREWAVPFNQPQHF.